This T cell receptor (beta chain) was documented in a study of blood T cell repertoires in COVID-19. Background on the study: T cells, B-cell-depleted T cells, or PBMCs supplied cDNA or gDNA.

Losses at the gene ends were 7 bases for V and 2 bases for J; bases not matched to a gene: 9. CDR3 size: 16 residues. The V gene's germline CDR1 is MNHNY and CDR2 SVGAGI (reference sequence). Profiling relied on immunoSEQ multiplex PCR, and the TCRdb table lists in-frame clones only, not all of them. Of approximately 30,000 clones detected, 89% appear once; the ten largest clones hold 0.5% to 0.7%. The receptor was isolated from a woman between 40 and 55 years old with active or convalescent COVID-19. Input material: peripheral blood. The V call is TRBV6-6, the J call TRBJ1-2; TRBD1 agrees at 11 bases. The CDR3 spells CASKSRTGGVNYGYTF. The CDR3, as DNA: TGTGCCAGCAAGTCCAGGACAGGGGGCGTAAACTATGGCTACACCTTC.